This T cell receptor (beta chain) stems from a study of T cells in Graves' hyperthyroidism and ophthalmopathy. On this clonotype itself: Antigen specificity is unknown.

Findings and limits, study-wide: Blood held most thyroid clonotypes expanded above 0.001 frequency.

The CDR3 covers 14 residues. Germline V gene sequence: CDR1 SQVTM, CDR2 ANQGSEA. V gave up 7 bases and J gave up 2 bases, with 17 bases separating them. A patient was excluded if there was uncontrolled infection, other autoimmune disease, pregnancy or lactation. Diagnoses were established using clinical symptoms, serum thyroxine and TRAb, thyroid ultrasound and orbital computed tomography. RNA transcripts provided the source from which TCR beta CDR3 regions were amplified. When the TCR CDR3 underwent first-round RT-PCR, the HTBI primer set was used. Each CDR3 protein gets one entry after TCRdb re-called the multiplex PCR reads with MiXCR. The repertoire holds approximately 300,000 distinct CDR3 sequences, roughly 18% seen once, with approximately 35% in the top ten.

Sequences were obtained from blood. This TCR derives from a man over 45 with Graves' ophthalmopathy. This chain uses TRBV29-1 with TRBJ1-2, with D tentatively TRBD1 (5 bases). DNA for the CDR3: TGCAGCGCATCACAGGTATCGGGGAACTATGGCTACACCTTC. Its protein is CSASQVSGNYGYTF. The full variable domain, in which reference TRBV29-1 and TRBJ1-2 provide the parts outside the CDR3, is SAVISQKPSRDICQRGTSLTIQCQVDSQVTMMFWYRQQPGQSLTLIATANQGSEATYESGFVIDKFPISRPNLTFSTLTVSNMSPEDSSIYLCSASQVSGNYGYTFGSGTRLTVV.